This T cell receptor (beta chain) was obtained from a study of T cell repertoires in cytomegalovirus infection. Study in general: Selection of CMV epitopes for the study included recently identified HLA-C-restricted and well-studied HLA-B-restricted ones. CMV infection together with matching HLA type was indicated by public TCR beta signatures. Regarding the study as a whole: HLA-C-restricted TCR beta clonotypes specific for CMV led the ex vivo response.

TCRdb processed the reads anew with MiXCR; each CDR3 protein has one entry. The sample consists of 650,000 to 850,000 distinct CDR3 sequences, about 28% of them appearing once. Of note for this clonotype: Its matching antigen is unknown.

V was clipped by 5 bases and J by 5 bases, with 11 bases between them. The CDR3 is 13 amino acids. Germline loops: CDR1 SGHAT, CDR2 FQDESV (reference sequence). This sample comprised cultured CD8+ T cells from PBMCs, obtained from culture after CMV antigen stimulation. The rearrangement links TRBV11-1 to TRBJ2-3; a weak D match, TRBD2 (5 bases). This sequence originates from a human donor in good health (CMV status not recorded). Some clones in this sample may be carry-over from other donors' samples. The CDR3 is CASSPWTLDTQYF. The CDR3 DNA follows: TGTGCCAGCAGCCCTTGGACTCTAGATACGCAGTATTTT.